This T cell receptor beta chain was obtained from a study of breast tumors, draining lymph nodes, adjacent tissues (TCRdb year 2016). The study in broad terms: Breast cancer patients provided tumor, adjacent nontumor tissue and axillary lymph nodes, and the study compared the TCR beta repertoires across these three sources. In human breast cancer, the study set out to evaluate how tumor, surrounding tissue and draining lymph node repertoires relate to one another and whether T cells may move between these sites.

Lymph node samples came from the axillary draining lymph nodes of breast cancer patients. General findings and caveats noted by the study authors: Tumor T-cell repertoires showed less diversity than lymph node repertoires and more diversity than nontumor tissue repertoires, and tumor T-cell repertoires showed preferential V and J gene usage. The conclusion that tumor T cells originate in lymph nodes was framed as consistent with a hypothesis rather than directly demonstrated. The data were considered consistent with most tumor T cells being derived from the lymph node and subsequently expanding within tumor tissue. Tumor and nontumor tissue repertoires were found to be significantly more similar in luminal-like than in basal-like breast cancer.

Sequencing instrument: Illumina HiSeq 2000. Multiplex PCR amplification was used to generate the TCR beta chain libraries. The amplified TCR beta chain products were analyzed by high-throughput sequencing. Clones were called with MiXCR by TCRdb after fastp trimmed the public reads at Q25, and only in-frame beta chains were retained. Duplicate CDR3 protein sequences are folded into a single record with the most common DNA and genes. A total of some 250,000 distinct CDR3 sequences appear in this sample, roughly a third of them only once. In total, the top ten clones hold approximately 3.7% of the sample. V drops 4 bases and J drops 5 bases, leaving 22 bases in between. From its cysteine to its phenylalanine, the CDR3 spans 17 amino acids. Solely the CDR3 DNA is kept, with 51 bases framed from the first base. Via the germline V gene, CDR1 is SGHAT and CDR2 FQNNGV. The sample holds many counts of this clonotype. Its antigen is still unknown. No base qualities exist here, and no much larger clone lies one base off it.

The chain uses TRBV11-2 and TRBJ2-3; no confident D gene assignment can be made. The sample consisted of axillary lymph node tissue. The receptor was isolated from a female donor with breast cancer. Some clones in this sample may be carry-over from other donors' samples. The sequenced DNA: TGTGCCAGCAGCTGGTCCAGCTTAGCCGGAGCGCGAGATACGCAGTATTTT. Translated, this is CASSWSSLAGARDTQYF.